This section outlines one T cell receptor (beta chain) sequence together with its context. The source of the sample is a study of blood T cell repertoires in COVID-19. Turning to the study itself: The origin of the acute and convalescent COVID-19 samples was the United States, Italy and Spain.

The data were produced by immunoSEQ multiplex PCR, yet TCRdb's version contains in-frame clones alone and is incomplete. The sample holds tens of thousands of clones, roughly 90% seen once. The germline V gene encodes CDR1 MNHEY and CDR2 SVGAGI. The CDR3 totals 14 residues. Trimming took 6 bases from V and 5 from J; bases not matched to a gene: 9. This rearrangement joins TRBV6-5 to TRBJ1-2; 7 bases match TRBD1. Sample: peripheral blood. The sequence was obtained from a man aged 60-69 years with acute or convalescent COVID-19. CDR3 residues: CASSRTGTEYGYTF. The CDR3 nucleotides are TGTGCCAGCAGCCGAACCGGGACAGAATATGGCTACACCTTC.